Below, 25 T cell receptor beta chains from the same sample are listed, as sequenced in a study of blood T cells in healthy people across ages. With a J-beta primer mix and a sample-barcoded 5' primer, a second PCR ran roughly 6 to 12 cycles. MiXCR was run by TCRdb on the 5' RACE reads, yielding one entry per CDR3 protein. The sample carries about 1.4 million distinct CDR3 sequences, approximately 59% recorded once. Sequenced: blood. These receptors were taken from a man aged 18 to 30 in good health.

The J gene is TRBJ2-2, the V gene TRBV4-2; D remains ambiguous. Germline CDR1 reads LGHNA; CDR2 reads YNFKEQ. V was cut by 0 bases and J by 2 bases, with 7 bases left in between. This CDR3 has 15 amino acids. CDR3 coding DNA: TGTGCCAGCAGCCAAGAGGAAGCAAACACCGGGGAGCTGTTTTTT. As protein: CASSQEEANTGELFF.

V is TRBV7-2 and J is TRBJ2-5; TRBD2 matches at 12 bases. The J call may be mistaken, given a closer DNA end match to TRBJ2-7. The CDR3 is 14 residues long. Germline loops: CDR1 SGHTA, CDR2 FQGNSA. CDR3 DNA sequence: TGTGCCAGCAGGGCTAGCGGGGGGGCACGCGAGCAGTACTTC. Translating gives CASRASGGAREQYF.

The chain is built from TRBV29-1 and TRBJ2-7, with 10 bases that match TRBD1. The CDR3 contains 14 residues. Germline V gene data show CDR1 as SQVTM and CDR2 as ANQGSEA. Unmatched junction bases numbered 3, after V lost 4 bases and J lost 0 bases. The CDR3 coding sequence is TGCAGCGTTGGGGACAGGGGCTACTCCTACGAGCAGTACTTC. It specifies CSVGDRGYSYEQYF.

A few counts support this clonotype. The V and J genes are TRBV7-2 and TRBJ2-7; 7 bases are a match to TRBD1. The V gene's germline CDR1 is SGHTA and CDR2 FQGNSA. V was clipped by 5 bases and J by 2 bases; unmatched bases: 6. The length of the CDR3 is 14 residues. CDR3 region: CASSPQTGPYEQYF. The CDR3 DNA sequence: TGTGCCAGCAGCCCCCAGACAGGGCCCTACGAGCAGTACTTC.

Only a few counts were recorded for this clonotype. The genes are TRBV12-3 or TRBV12-4 and TRBJ2-5, with TRBD1 identical over 10 bases. V shed 8 bases and J 3 bases; nucleotides not matched to a gene: 0. This CDR3 spans 12 amino acids. The CDR3 coding sequence is TGTGCCAGCGGGACAGGGGAAGAGACCCAGTACTTC. As protein: CASGTGEETQYF.

This rearrangement joins TRBV7-6 to TRBJ2-7, with D maybe TRBD1 (6 bases). Trimming left V 2 bases short and J 5 bases short, with 13 bases between. From germline, CDR1 is SGHVS and CDR2 FNYEAQ. CDR3 length: 14 amino acids. The CDR3 bases are TGTGCCAGCAGCTTATGGGGGCAGAGCGACGAGCAGTACTTC. The encoded protein is CASSLWGQSDEQYF.

This clonotype was observed once. J is TRBJ1-1 and V is TRBV7-2, with no clear D. Trimming removed 2 bases from V and 5 bases from J, with 15 bases in between. From germline, CDR1 is SGHTA and CDR2 FQGNSA. This CDR3 is built from 15 residues. The CDR3 sequence: CASSLTPSRRTEAFF. CDR3 nucleotides: TGTGCCAGCAGCTTAACCCCCTCGCGTCGAACTGAAGCTTTCTTT.

This chain links TRBV5-1 with TRBJ1-1; unclear D gene. Germline CDR1 SGHRS, CDR2 YFSETQ. Trimming removed 6 bases at V and 1 base at J, with 10 bases between. This CDR3 is built from 13 residues. This CDR3 is CASTPAGNTEAFF. CDR3 DNA: TGCGCCAGCACCCCTGCTGGGAACACTGAAGCTTTCTTT. Full variable domain (outside the CDR3, taken from reference TRBV5-1 and TRBJ1-1): KAGVTQTPRYLIKTRGQQVTLSCSPISGHRSVSWYQQTPGQGLQFLFEYFSETQRNKGNFPGRFSGRQFSNSRSEMNVSTLELGDSALYLCASTPAGNTEAFFGQGTRLTVV.

CDR3 bases: TGTGCCACCCCAAGCGTGGAAACGTCAACGGGCTACACCTTC. It codes for CATPSVETSTGYTF. The chain combines TRBV28 with TRBJ1-2; no firm D call. Germline CDR1 MDHEN, CDR2 SYDVKM. The CDR3 length is 14 residues. V lost 10 bases and J lost 8, with 23 bases in between.

The V gene is TRBV2, the J gene TRBJ1-2; no firm D call. CDR1 and CDR2 (germline): SNHLY, FYNNEI. This CDR3 has 14 residues. Trimming left V 5 bases short and J 2 bases short, with 12 bases between. The CDR3 DNA reads as TGTGCCAGCAGTTACGGGCCTTTGAACTATGGCTACACCTTC. Protein: CASSYGPLNYGYTF.

V gene TRBV12-5 combines with J gene TRBJ2-3; possible D gene TRBD2, 6 bases. With 11 bases removed from V and 5 bases from J, the gap between germline ends came to 17 bases. The CDR3 runs 13 residues. Germline V gives CDR1 LGHNT, CDR2 FRNRAP. The CDR3 sequence is CAGSREWGDTQYF. The CDR3 nucleotides are TGTGCTGGATCCCGGGAGTGGGGAGATACGCAGTATTTT.

Points on this clonotype: One base away lies a much larger clone, so this may be a sequencing read error. The chain combines TRBV29-1 with TRBJ2-7, with TRBD1 matching over 9 bases. The germline V gene encodes CDR1 SQVTM and CDR2 ANQGSEA. CDR3 length equals 13 residues. Trimming took 4 bases from V and 4 from J; bases not matched to a gene: 5. CDR3 DNA sequence: TGCAGCGTTGCAACAGGGGGCGCGTACGAGCAGTACTTC. Its protein product is CSVATGGAYEQYF.

The chain recombines TRBV7-2 with TRBJ2-7, with D perhaps matching TRBD2 (6 bases). The CDR3 consists of 13 residues. Trimming pared 5 bases from V and 1 base from J, leaving 9 bases between. Germline V gene lookup returns CDR1 SGHTA and CDR2 FQGNSA. CDR3 in amino acids: CASSISGSYEQYF. CDR3 coding DNA: TGTGCCAGCAGCATTAGCGGATCCTACGAGCAGTACTTC.

The chain has TRBV9 and TRBJ2-3; D is uncertain. V was trimmed by 3 bases and J by 0 bases, leaving 8 bases between them. This CDR3 comprises 14 residues. Germline V gene sequence: CDR1 SGDLS, CDR2 YYNGEE. The CDR3 sequence is CASSAQWSTDTQYF. CDR3 DNA: TGTGCCAGCAGCGCCCAGTGGAGCACAGATACGCAGTATTTT.

This clonotype was seen a handful of times. The rearrangement uses TRBV4-2 and TRBJ2-7, with no clear D. Trimming removed 1 base at V and 2 bases at J, with 9 bases between. The CDR3 covers 14 residues. CDR1 is LGHNA and CDR2 is YNFKEQ in the germline V gene. CDR3 sequence (DNA): TGTGCCAGCAGCCAAGTCGGCAGCCCCTACGAGCAGTACTTC. This gives the protein CASSQVGSPYEQYF.

CDR3 sequence reads: CASTGGGIPDTQYF. The CDR3 coding sequence is TGTGCCAGCACAGGGGGGGGTATTCCGGATACGCAGTATTTT. The rearrangement joins TRBV6-5 to TRBJ2-3, with D perhaps given as TRBD1 or TRBD2 (7 bases each). The CDR3 has 14 residues. Germline V CDR1 and CDR2: MNHEY, SVGAGI. The germline V and J ends were trimmed by 7 bases and 6 bases, with 17 bases remaining between them.

The rearrangement uses TRBV6-2 or TRBV6-3 and TRBJ2-3; 10 bases are a match to TRBD2. CDR3 size: 19 residues. Germline CDR1 and CDR2: MNHEY and SVGEGT. The V segment lost 4 bases and the J segment 2 bases; nucleotides outside the gene matches: 15. The DNA of the CDR3 is TGTGCCAGCAGTTCGAAGCTAGCGGGGGCCCAGCCTTACACAGATACGCAGTATTTT. Protein: CASSSKLAGAQPYTDTQYF.

The rearrangement links TRBV2 to TRBJ2-3, with unresolved D. CDR3 size: 11 residues. Trimming took off 7 bases at V and 3 bases at J, with 5 bases between the two ends. Germline V gives CDR1 SNHLY, CDR2 FYNNEI. CDR3 amino acids: CASNGTDTQYF. Written as DNA, the CDR3 is TGTGCCAGCAATGGGACAGATACGCAGTATTTT. The whole variable domain, filled in from reference TRBV2 and TRBJ2-3, reads EPEVTQTPSHQVTQMGQEVILRCVPISNHLYFYWYRQILGQKVEFLVSFYNNEISEKSEIFDDQFSVERPDGSNFTLKIRSTKLEDSAMYFCASNGTDTQYFGPGTRLTVL.

The gene calls are TRBV20-1 and TRBJ1-1; D might be TRBD1 (5 bases). CDR1 DFQATT and CDR2 SNEGSKA come from the germline V gene (reference sequence). V was shortened by 5 bases and J by 1 base, with 14 bases between the two germline ends. The CDR3 is made up of 14 amino acids. The CDR3 region has the DNA TGCAGTGCTGGGAACAGGCCCGGGAACACTGAAGCTTTCTTT. It encodes CSAGNRPGNTEAFF.

To note about this clonotype: Compared with germline, one end of the junction differs, possibly owing to a read error. The chain links TRBV12-3 or TRBV12-4 to TRBJ2-1; D is uncertain. The CDR3 consists of 13 residues. The CDR3, as DNA: TGTGCCGGCAGTTTAGGCGAGTCCAATGAGCAGTTCTTC. Encoded protein: CAGSLGESNEQFF.

The CDR3 region is CATSDNDRGRAYGYTF. CDR3 coding DNA: TGTGCCACCAGTGACAACGACAGGGGGCGCGCCTATGGCTACACCTTC. The chain couples TRBV24-1 to TRBJ1-2; 10 bases line up with TRBD1. The CDR3 is 16 amino acids. J was trimmed by 4 bases and V by 4 bases; bases with no gene match: 8. The germline CDR1 and CDR2 sequences are KGHDR and SFDVKD.

The chain recombines TRBV29-1 with TRBJ1-1, with TRBD1 as a possible D gene (5 bases). The CDR3 contains 10 residues. Germline-derived CDR1 and CDR2 are SQVTM and ANQGSEA. CDR3 sequence: CSGEWGEAFF. The CDR3 DNA follows: TGCTCGGGGGAGTGGGGGGAAGCTTTCTTT.

The V call is TRBV4-3, the J call TRBJ2-7, with D unclear. Germline assignment: CDR1 LGHNA and CDR2 YSLEER. The CDR3 contains 13 residues. Between the trimmed V and J ends, which lost 4 bases and 6 bases, there was a span of 13 bases. CDR3 DNA sequence: TGCGCCAGCAGCCCCGTCGGTAGCTGCGAGCAGTACTTC. Translating it yields CASSPVGSCEQYF.

This chain uses TRBV20-1 with TRBJ2-4; D is uncertain. V was cut by 6 bases and J by 2 bases, with 14 bases left in between. CDR1 is DFQATT and CDR2 is SNEGSKA in the germline V gene (reference sequence). CDR3 length: 14 amino acids. CDR3 protein: CSAASKDSKNIQYF. In DNA form, the CDR3 reads TGCAGTGCGGCTAGTAAAGACTCCAAAAACATTCAGTACTTC.

The V gene is TRBV21-1, the J gene TRBJ2-4. The DNA end is more similar to TRBJ2-7, so the J call may be wrong. TRBV21-1 is given as a pseudogene. The CDR3 runs to 14 residues. CDR3 amino acids: CASSAEPELYEQYF. The CDR3 DNA reads TGTGCCAGCAGCGCAGAGCCGGAATTGTACGAGCAGTACTTC.